Shown below are 21 T cell receptor beta chains from a single sample sequenced in a study of T cells in women clearing cervical HPV infection. Assay: immunoSEQ multiplex PCR; the TCRdb copy retains only in-frame clones and omits some. This listing includes about 20,000 clones. Sequenced: blood buffy coat. These receptors were taken from a woman aged 18 to 75 with a cervical HPV16 infection that either progressed to CIN3+ or cleared (not recorded which).

Comment on this clone: The CDR3 end falls 3 residues outside the read, so it is completed with the germline J gene. V and J are TRBV5-1 and TRBJ2-7, with a tentative D call TRBD2 (6 bases). The CDR3 is 14 amino acids. V was shortened by 5 bases and J by 5 bases, with 17 bases between the two germline ends. Germline CDR1 and CDR2: SGHRS and YFSETQ. The CDR3 loop is CASSGGSLLNEQYF. The CDR3 DNA, read in part, is TGCGCCAGCAGTGGGGGGTCCCTCCTCAACGAG. The complete variable domain, with remaining parts taken from reference TRBV5-1 and TRBJ2-7, reads KAGVTQTPRYLIKTRGQQVTLSCSPISGHRSVSWYQQTPGQGLQFLFEYFSETQRNKGNFPGRFSGRQFSNSRSEMNVSTLELGDSALYLCASSGGSLLNEQYFGPGTRLTVT.

Of note for this clone: The CDR3 end lies 3 residues beyond the end of the read and is filled in from the germline J gene. The chain carries TRBV5-1 and TRBJ1-1; 9 bases map to TRBD1. This CDR3 is built from 15 residues. Per germline, CDR1 SGHRS and CDR2 YFSETQ. V lost 4 bases, J lost 4 bases, and 8 bases stayed unmatched. CDR3 sequence reads: CASSPSSTGGTEAFF. The covered CDR3 bases are TGCGCCAGCAGCCCGAGCTCGACAGGGGGCACTGAA. Full variable domain (outside the CDR3, taken from reference TRBV5-1 and TRBJ1-1): KAGVTQTPRYLIKTRGQQVTLSCSPISGHRSVSWYQQTPGQGLQFLFEYFSETQRNKGNFPGRFSGRQFSNSRSEMNVSTLELGDSALYLCASSPSSTGGTEAFFGQGTRLTVV.

With respect to this clone: The sequenced fragment ends 3 residues before the CDR3 boundary, so the rest is inferred from the germline J gene. This sequence joins TRBV11-2 and TRBJ1-1; the D is unclear. The V and J ends lost 5 bases and 7 bases respectively, with 8 bases between them. Germline assignment: CDR1 SGHAT and CDR2 FQNNGV. This CDR3 region has 11 residues. CDR3 residues: CASSPVFEAFF. CDR3 DNA, as far as it was read: TGTGCCAGCAGCCCCGTGTTTGAA.

In the case of this clone: The CDR3 end falls 3 residues outside the read, so it is completed with the germline J gene. V gene TRBV6-1 combines with J gene TRBJ1-2; D is possibly TRBD1 (6 bases). Germline CDR1 reads MNHNS; CDR2 reads SASEGT. CDR3 size: 14 residues. The CDR3 loop reads CASSDGGGTDTYTF. Partial CDR3 DNA: TGTGCCAGCAGTGATGGTGGGGGCACAGATACC.

For this clone: Read data end 3 residues before the CDR3 end; the end is taken from the germline J gene. V gene TRBV20-1 combines with J gene TRBJ2-1; no definite D call. V lost 6 bases to trimming and J lost 6 bases, with 12 bases between them. The CDR3 totals 12 residues. Germline lookup yields CDR1 DFQATT and CDR2 SNEGSKA (reference sequence). CDR3: CSAGVTGNEQFF. CDR3 DNA (partial): TGCAGTGCAGGTGTTACGGGCAATGAG.

The sequenced CDR3 bases are TGCAGTGCTAGAGTTCCAGGTACTCGGGCCAACGTC. As protein: CSARVPGTRANV. The whole CDR3 sequence is CSARVPGTRANVLTF. The chain joins TRBV20-1 to TRBJ2-6; D is undetermined. The read terminates 3 residues ahead of where the CDR3 ends, so the germline J gene completes it. From germline, CDR1 is DFQATT and CDR2 SNEGSKA (reference sequence). V gave up 1 base and J gave up 5 bases, with 12 bases separating them. The CDR3 is 15 residues long.

On this clone: The CDR3 end falls 3 residues outside the read, so it is completed with the germline J gene. The V call is TRBV29-1, the J call TRBJ2-7; D unclear. V was shortened by 3 bases and J by 3 bases, with 6 bases between the two germline ends. The CDR3 has 11 amino acids. Germline V gene data show CDR1 as SQVTM and CDR2 as ANQGSEA. This CDR3 is CSVDIVYEQYF. CDR3 DNA (partial): TGCAGCGTTGACATAGTCTACGAG.

CDR3 DNA, as far as it was read: TGTGCCAGTAGTATAGAGGTAGCGTGGAACCGGGAG. This encodes CASSIEVAWNRE. The CDR3, in full, reads CASSIEVAWNRELFF. This chain connects TRBV19 to TRBJ2-2; D is possibly TRBD2 (5 bases). The CDR3 end is not reached by the read, which stops 3 residues before it; the germline J gene fills it in. CDR3 length: 15 residues. Germline-derived CDR1 and CDR2 are LNHDA and SQIVND (reference sequence). V lost 0 bases and J 9 bases, leaving 14 bases between the germline ends.

In regard to this clone: With the read ending 3 residues before the CDR3 end, the germline J gene is used to fill in that end. V and J are TRBV13 and TRBJ2-7; tentatively, D is TRBD1 (6 bases). The CDR3 contains 14 residues. Between the trimmed V and J ends, which lost 4 bases and 2 bases, there was a span of 12 bases. Germline assignment: CDR1 PRHDT and CDR2 FYEKMQ (reference sequence). The CDR3 DNA, read in part, is TGTGCCAGCAGCTCCCGGGACATGACCTACGAG. This translates into CASSSRDMTYE. Given in full, the CDR3 is CASSSRDMTYEQYF. The complete variable domain, with remaining parts taken from reference TRBV13 and TRBJ2-7, reads AAGVIQSPRHLIKEKRETATLKCYPIPRHDTVYWYQQGPGQDPQFLISFYEKMQSDKGSIPDRFSAQQFSDYHSELNMSSLELGDSALYFCASSSRDMTYEQYFGPGTRLTVT.

Concerning this clone: The read terminates 3 residues before the CDR3 end, so the remaining end is supplied by the germline J gene. This chain uses TRBV19 with TRBJ2-2; unclear D gene. V gave up 3 bases and J gave up 6 bases, with 14 bases separating them. The CDR3 length is 15 residues. CDR1 and CDR2 (germline): LNHDA, SQIVND (reference sequence). The CDR3 spells CASSIRFRSAGELFF. The covered CDR3 bases are TGTGCCAGTAGTATTCGTTTCCGATCAGCCGGGGAG. Combining the CDR3 with reference TRBV19 and TRBJ2-2 gives the whole variable domain DGGITQSPKYLFRKEGQNVTLSCEQNLNHDAMYWYRQDPGQGLRLIYYSQIVNDFQKGDIAEGYSVSREKKESFPLTVTSAQKNPTAFYLCASSIRFRSAGELFFGEGSRLTVL.

To note about this clone: Sequencing ends 3 residues short of the CDR3 end; the germline J gene provides the rest. The chain carries TRBV10-1 and TRBJ2-7, with TRBD2 identical over 7 bases. Germline lookup yields CDR1 WNHNN and CDR2 SYGVQD (reference sequence). V lost 6 bases to trimming and J lost 6 bases; unmatched junction nucleotides: 14. This CDR3 is 15 amino acids long. The CDR3 DNA, read in part, is TGCGCCAGCAGCGCGACTAGCACAGGTGGGGCCGAG. Protein sequence: CASSATSTGGAE. The whole CDR3 sequence reads CASSATSTGGAEQYF.

About this clone: The read terminates 3 residues before the CDR3 end, so the remaining end is supplied by the germline J gene. The genes are TRBV19 and TRBJ1-5; 8 bases match TRBD1. There are 13 residues in the CDR3. The junction had 6 bases not matched to a gene; V was cut back by 8 bases and J by 6 bases. Germline V lookup: CDR1 LNHDA, CDR2 SQIVND (reference sequence). The sequenced part of the CDR3 DNA is TGTGCCAGTGTTAGACAGGGGACTCAGCCC. This sequence encodes CASVRQGTQP. The whole CDR3 reads CASVRQGTQPQHF. Based on the CDR3 plus reference TRBV19 and TRBJ1-5, the full variable domain is DGGITQSPKYLFRKEGQNVTLSCEQNLNHDAMYWYRQDPGQGLRLIYYSQIVNDFQKGDIAEGYSVSREKKESFPLTVTSAQKNPTAFYLCASVRQGTQPQHFGDGTRLSIL.

For this clone: The read ends 3 residues early relative to the CDR3; the germline J gene fills the gap. The chain recombines TRBV2 with TRBJ2-5, with 9 bases matching TRBD1. This CDR3 has 15 amino acids. CDR1 and CDR2 from the germline V gene are SNHLY and FYNNEI. With V trimmed by 6 bases and J by 5 bases, 10 bases remained unmatched. Partial CDR3 DNA: TGTGCCAGCAGCGCTGGGACAGGGATCGGCGAGACC. Encoded protein: CASSAGTGIGET. From start to end, the CDR3 is CASSAGTGIGETQYF.

The CDR3 is CASSLDREETQYF. The part of the CDR3 DNA that was read is TGTGCCAGCAGCCTCGACAGGGAAGAGACC. J is TRBJ2-5 and V is TRBV5-6; 7 bases map to TRBD1. The observed sequence ends 3 residues before the CDR3 terminus, with the missing tail filled in from the germline J gene. The CDR3 runs 13 residues. Losses at the gene ends were 4 bases for V and 3 bases for J; bases not matched to a gene: 3. Per the germline V gene, CDR1 is SGHDT and CDR2 is YYEEEE.

In regard to this clone: With the read ending 3 residues before the CDR3 end, the germline J gene is used to fill in that end. J is TRBJ2-1 and V is TRBV10-2; 12 bases match TRBD2. This CDR3 region has 16 residues. The trim removed 3 bases at V and 9 bases at J, leaving 9 bases unmatched. CDR1 is WSHSY, CDR2 SAAADI, per germline. This CDR3 is CASSDRTSGDISEQFF. The sequenced CDR3 bases are TGCGCCAGCAGTGACCGGACTAGCGGGGACATATCTGAG.

Worth noting for this clone: The read ends 3 residues shy of where the CDR3 ends; the end is completed using the germline J gene. The rearrangement joins TRBV5-1 to TRBJ1-1; weak D call: TRBD1 (6 bases). CDR3 length: 13 residues. Looked up from germline, CDR1 is SGHRS and CDR2 is YFSETQ. The DNA read from the CDR3 is TGCGCCAGCAGCCCGGTGGACAGAATGGAA. Translating gives CASSPVDRME. The whole CDR3 protein reads CASSPVDRMEAFF.

Concerning this clone itself: From the germline J gene comes the end of the CDR3, since the read stops 3 residues before it. The J gene is TRBJ1-1, the V gene TRBV30, with 7 bases identical to TRBD1. CDR1 is GTSNPN and CDR2 is SVGIG in the germline V gene (reference sequence). Trimming took 0 bases from V and 5 from J; bases not matched to a gene: 21. The CDR3 is 19 residues long. This CDR3 is CAWSVEGASLSSSQTEAFF. The covered CDR3 bases are TGTGCCTGGAGTGTGGAGGGGGCGTCTCTCTCTTCCTCGCAGACTGAA.

The chain's CDR3 is CSISSPTGQETQYF. CDR3 bases read: TGCAGTATTTCCTCCCCTACAGGGCAAGAGACG. The chain joins TRBV20-1 to TRBJ2-3, with D maybe TRBD1 (6 bases). The CDR3 end falls 3 residues outside the read, so it is completed with the germline J gene. Germline V CDR1 and CDR2: DFQATT, SNEGSKA (reference sequence). This CDR3 region has 14 residues.

Note on this clone: At one of its ends the junction is not consistent with the germline gene, which may arise from a read error. Read data end 3 residues before the CDR3 end; the end is taken from the germline J gene. The chain uses TRBV7-7 and TRBJ2-7; a possible D gene is TRBD1 (6 bases). CDR1 is SSHAT and CDR2 is FNYEAQ in the germline V gene (reference sequence). The CDR3 sequence is 16 residues long. The part of the CDR3 DNA that was read is TGTGCTAGCAGCCCAGGGGTCAGAAAATCAAGCGACGAG. It is translated as CASSPGVRKSSDE. The complete CDR3 reads CASSPGVRKSSDEQYF. Looking up the rest from reference TRBV7-7 and TRBJ2-7 gives the full variable domain: GAGVSQSPRYKVTKRGQDVTLRCDPISSHATLYWYQQALGQGPEFLTYFNYEAQPDKSGLPSDRFSAERPEGSISTLTIQRTEQRDSAMYRCASSPGVRKSSDEQYFGPGTRLTVT.

A note on this clone: The read ends 3 residues before the CDR3 terminus; that terminus is restored from the germline J gene. The genes are TRBV29-1 and TRBJ1-1, with TRBD1 matching 7 bases. This CDR3 spans 10 amino acids. CDR1 and CDR2 from the germline V gene are SQVTM and ANQGSEA. The CDR3 here is CSFSQGEAFF. Incomplete CDR3 DNA: TGCAGCTTCTCACAGGGGGAA.

As for this clone: The CDR3 is cut off 3 residues early in the read; its end comes from the germline J gene. The V gene is TRBV5-1, the J gene TRBJ2-3; possibly TRBD1 for D (5 bases). The CDR3 loop spans 14 amino acids. The germline CDR1 and CDR2 sequences are SGHRS and YFSETQ. The CDR3 DNA, read in part, is TGCGCCAGCAGCCCGGACGGTCCAGGGCCTTCG. Translation: CASSPDGPGPS. The CDR3, in full, reads CASSPDGPGPSQYF.